This is a list of T cell receptor beta chains from one sample in a study of response to subunit inactivated influenza vaccine. TCRdb called the RT-PCR reads again in MiXCR, with one record for every CDR3 protein. The table has approximately 520,000 distinct CDR3 sequences, less than 30% seen once; the top ten hold under 2.5%. The sample was CD4+ T cells sorted from PBMCs, taken about 5 days after vaccination. All receptors come from a man aged 50 to 60 who received an inactivated influenza vaccine. Both conserved end residues are part of each CDR3. A D gene is named only where the DNA matches it firmly. Some rows mark clone size as missing; the rest say once, few, many or name a class of expanded clone.

v_gene	j_gene	abundance	len	d_gene	CDR3aa	CDR3nt
TRBV28	TRBJ2-7	.	13	.	CASSQTGYYEQYF	TGTGCCAGCAGCCAGACAGGTTACTACGAGCAGTACTTC
TRBV7-2	TRBJ1-2	.	14	.	CASSLGTGWNGYTF	TGTGCCAGCAGCTTAGGTACAGGGTGGAATGGCTACACCTTC
TRBV6-2/TRBV6-3	TRBJ2-3	.	15	TRBD1	CASSSPGQGRDTQYF	TGTGCCAGCAGTTCCCCGGGACAGGGACGAGATACGCAGTATTTT
TRBV24-1	TRBJ2-2	.	15	TRBD1	CATSDPGGNTGELFF	TGTGCCACCAGTGATCCAGGGGGAAACACCGGGGAGCTGTTTTTT
TRBV9	TRBJ2-7	.	15	.	CASSVDGVTAGEQYF	TGTGCCAGCAGCGTAGATGGCGTCACGGCGGGGGAGCAGTACTTC
TRBV6-1	TRBJ1-3	.	15	.	CASSKTGSGGNTIYF	TGTGCCAGCAGTAAGACAGGTTCGGGTGGAAACACCATATATTTT
TRBV18	TRBJ2-2	few	14	.	CASSPNRETGELFF	TGTGCCAGCTCACCGAACAGGGAGACCGGGGAGCTGTTTTTT
TRBV5-1	TRBJ1-6	.	14	.	CASSSDRPNSPLHF	TGCGCCAGCAGTTCGGACAGACCTAATTCACCCCTCCACTTT
TRBV5-1	TRBJ1-5	many	16	TRBD1	CASSSRTGDSNQPQHF	TGCGCCAGCAGCTCCCGGACAGGGGACAGCAATCAGCCCCAGCATTTT
TRBV7-9	TRBJ2-4	.	11	.	CASSSTYIQYF	TGTGCCAGCAGCTCCACGTACATTCAGTACTTC